The 25 T cell receptor beta chains listed next were all sequenced from one sample in a study of T cells in Graves' hyperthyroidism and ophthalmopathy. TCR beta CDR3 region amplification was performed from RNA transcripts. Carried out on the TCR CDR3, a first-round RT-PCR used the HTBI primer set. TCRdb processed the multiplex PCR reads anew with MiXCR; each CDR3 protein has one entry. The top ten hold about 45% of the sample, which has 450,000 to 600,000 distinct CDR3 sequences, 20% seen once. The sequenced sample consisted of blood. Receptors were obtained from a man aged 40-49 years with Graves' ophthalmopathy.

V usage is TRBV7-2 and J usage is TRBJ1-5, with 8 positions matching TRBD1. Germline loops: CDR1 SGHTA, CDR2 FQGNSA. CDR3 length: 16 amino acids. V lost 5 bases, J lost 0 bases, and 6 bases stayed unmatched. CDR3 amino acids: CASSPVQGASNQPQHF. The CDR3 DNA reads TGTGCCAGCAGCCCAGTTCAGGGGGCTAGCAATCAGCCCCAGCATTTT.

The table lists this clonotype with many counts. The chain uses TRBV11-2 and TRBJ2-5; TRBD2 aligns across 9 bases. The CDR3 length is 14 residues. Trimming cost V 4 bases and J 1 base; bases outside gene matches: 1. Germline lookup yields CDR1 SGHAT and CDR2 FQNNGV. The DNA of the CDR3 is TGTGCCAGCAGCTCGGGACTAGCCCAAGAGACCCAGTACTTC. Residues: CASSSGLAQETQYF.

The V gene is TRBV18, the J gene TRBJ1-4; D remains ambiguous. Germline loops: CDR1 KGHSH, CDR2 LQKENI. The CDR3 is 17 amino acids. V was pared by 0 bases and J by 0 bases, with 11 bases between. This CDR3 reads CASSPPGRRATNEKLFF. As DNA, the CDR3 is TGTGCCAGCTCACCACCAGGGAGGAGGGCAACTAATGAAAAACTGTTTTTT.

This clonotype occurred a few times. CDR3 amino acids: CASSQKGGGLGGTDTQYF. Here the CDR3 DNA reads TGCGCCAGCAGCCAAAAGGGGGGGGGACTAGGAGGCACAGATACGCAGTATTTT. The V and J genes are TRBV4-3 and TRBJ2-3, with 8 bases lining up with TRBD2. V shed 2 bases and J 1 base; nucleotides not matched to a gene: 11. Germline CDR1 LGHNA, CDR2 YSLEER. CDR3 size: 18 residues.

In its sample, this clonotype was seen many times. This chain links TRBV19 with TRBJ1-6; maybe TRBD1 (5 bases). In germline, CDR1 is LNHDA, CDR2 SQIVND (reference sequence). The CDR3 contains 14 residues. Trimming took 10 bases from V and 7 from J, leaving 17 bases between them. CDR3 region: CATGTLKPNSPLHF. The CDR3 DNA follows: TGTGCCACTGGGACCCTTAAGCCAAATTCACCCCTCCACTTT.

This clonotype was picked up a small number of times. J is TRBJ2-5 and V is TRBV2, with 7 bases that match TRBD2. CDR3 length: 14 amino acids. CDR1 is SNHLY, CDR2 FYNNEI, per germline. Trimming at V came to 7 bases and at J to 9 bases, leaving 14 bases not matched to a gene. Here the CDR3 DNA reads TGTGCCAGCAAGGGACTACCCACCCCCGGGGCCCAGTACTTC. It yields the protein CASKGLPTPGAQYF.

The CDR3 is CASSLAVRGELFF. For the CDR3, the DNA is TGCGCCAGCAGCTTGGCGGTGCGCGGGGAGCTGTTTTTT. The V and J genes are TRBV5-1 and TRBJ2-2, with D unresolved. From germline, CDR1 is SGHRS and CDR2 YFSETQ. V shed 0 bases and J shed 7 bases, with 7 bases lying between them. The CDR3 totals 13 residues. Filled out from reference TRBV5-1 and TRBJ2-2, the complete variable domain reads KAGVTQTPRYLIKTRGQQVTLSCSPISGHRSVSWYQQTPGQGLQFLFEYFSETQRNKGNFPGRFSGRQFSNSRSEMNVSTLELGDSALYLCASSLAVRGELFFGEGSRLTVL.

J is TRBJ1-2 and V is TRBV4-2; perhaps TRBD1 as D (5 bases). The CDR3 runs 16 residues. Trimming removed 3 bases from V and 0 bases from J, with 14 bases in between. CDR1 is LGHNA, CDR2 YNFKEQ, per germline. Here the CDR3 DNA reads TGTGCCAGCAGCCATCAAGACAGCGATTCTAACTATGGCTACACCTTC. Translation: CASSHQDSDSNYGYTF.

Only a few counts were recorded for this clonotype. The rearrangement uses TRBV28 and TRBJ1-2; D is uncertain. The CDR3 runs to 14 residues. Trimming shortened V by 5 bases and J by 2 bases, and 12 bases separated the two germline ends. In germline, CDR1 is MDHEN, CDR2 SYDVKM. CDR3 residues: CASSGKVRNYGYTF. The CDR3 DNA follows: TGTGCCAGCAGTGGGAAAGTTAGAAACTATGGCTACACCTTC.

This chain links TRBV20-1 with TRBJ2-2; 9 nucleotides match TRBD1. V dropped 5 bases and J dropped 5; count of bases not matched to a gene: 6. Germline CDR1 and CDR2: DFQATT and SNEGSKA (reference sequence). The CDR3 runs 14 residues. The CDR3 DNA reads as TGCAGTGCTTACCCGGGACAGGGTACCGGGGAGCTGTTTTTT. It is translated as CSAYPGQGTGELFF.

The chain couples TRBV3-1 to TRBJ2-1; TRBD2 agrees at 7 bases. Germline CDR1 reads LGHDT; CDR2 reads YNNKEL (reference sequence). V dropped 3 bases and J dropped 8; count of bases not matched to a gene: 4. The CDR3 is 13 residues long. The CDR3 sequence: CASSQRLADEQFF. CDR3 nucleotides: TGTGCCAGCAGCCAGCGTCTAGCGGATGAGCAGTTCTTC.

This clonotype was found once. The genes are TRBV7-2 and TRBJ2-5; 11 positions agree with TRBD2. J gave up 4 bases and V 2 bases, and 9 bases lay outside the gene matches. This CDR3 region has 17 residues. Germline V gene sequence: CDR1 SGHTA, CDR2 FQGNSA. Here the CDR3 DNA reads TGTGCCAGCAGCTTACGGCTAAGTACTAGCGGGGGAGAGACCCAGTACTTC. Amino acids: CASSLRLSTSGGETQYF.

J is TRBJ2-1 and V is TRBV29-1; 9 bases match TRBD2. The CDR3 is made up of 15 amino acids. With 7 bases clipped from V and 6 bases from J, the junction kept 13 bases outside the gene matches. Per germline, CDR1 SQVTM and CDR2 ANQGSEA. The CDR3, as DNA: TGCAGCGCCCGTAGCGGGAGTTTCGTGGGCAATGAGCAGTTCTTC. Translating gives CSARSGSFVGNEQFF.

V usage is TRBV10-3 and J usage is TRBJ2-5; the match to TRBD2 covers 8 bases. The CDR3 extends over 14 amino acids. Germline V gene sequence: CDR1 ENHRY, CDR2 SYGVKD. The trim removed 1 base at V and 5 bases at J, leaving 3 bases unmatched. This chain's CDR3 is CAISELLAGETQYF. The CDR3 bases are TGTGCCATCAGTGAGTTGTTAGCGGGGGAGACCCAGTACTTC.

This clonotype was seen at least ten times. The chain couples TRBV12-3 or TRBV12-4 to TRBJ2-5; no clear D. Trimming cost V 6 bases and J 5 bases, with 16 bases left between them. CDR3 length: 14 residues. CDR3 in DNA: TGTGCCAGCAGCCTACCCTCTTTGGGGGAGACCCAGTACTTC. It yields the protein CASSLPSLGETQYF.

The V and J genes are TRBV20-1 and TRBJ1-1, with D uncertain. CDR3 length equals 14 residues. V was pared by 0 bases and J by 5 bases, with 13 bases between. Germline loops: CDR1 DFQATT, CDR2 SNEGSKA (reference sequence). CDR3 region: CSARDDGRATEAFF. The CDR3 DNA reads TGCAGTGCTAGAGATGACGGCCGAGCTACTGAAGCTTTCTTT.

The V and J genes are TRBV20-1 and TRBJ1-2; D gene unclear. The germline V and J ends were trimmed by 6 bases and 0 bases, with 20 bases remaining between them. The CDR3 has 16 residues. From germline, CDR1 is DFQATT and CDR2 SNEGSKA (reference sequence). CDR3 DNA sequence: TGCAGTGCCTTCGGGCAGGCGGTTCTGACTAACTATGGCTACACCTTC. Translating it yields CSAFGQAVLTNYGYTF.

A word on this clonotype: A single base separates this from a much larger clone, so it may be a read error. This rearrangement joins TRBV12-3 or TRBV12-4 to TRBJ1-5, with D tentatively TRBD1 (5 bases). The CDR3 consists of 18 residues. The CDR3 loop is CASSLSGGASYSNQPRHF. CDR3 nucleotides: TGTGCCAGCAGTTTAAGTGGTGGGGCCTCGTATAGCAATCAGCCCCGGCATTTT.

This clonotype occurred many times. The chain joins TRBV20-1 to TRBJ1-1, with D possibly matching TRBD1 (6 bases). This CDR3 is built from 13 residues. The germline V gene encodes CDR1 DFQATT and CDR2 SNEGSKA (reference sequence). Trimming removed 6 bases at V and 8 bases at J, with 19 bases between. CDR3 protein: CSASTGSLTEAFF. The CDR3 region has the DNA TGCAGTGCCTCGACAGGCTCCCTCACCGAAGCTTTCTTT.

This clonotype has only a few counts. The gene calls are TRBV7-2 and TRBJ2-1; no clear D. The V and J ends lost 5 bases and 0 bases respectively, with 17 bases between them. The CDR3 totals 17 residues. Germline CDR1 is SGHTA and CDR2 is FQGNSA. The CDR3 reads CASSPRPPQPSYNEQFF. DNA for the CDR3: TGTGCCAGCAGCCCTCGCCCCCCGCAGCCCTCCTACAATGAGCAGTTCTTC. The full variable domain, completed using reference TRBV7-2 and TRBJ2-1, is GAGVSQSPSNKVTEKGKDVELRCDPISGHTALYWYRQSLGQGLEFLIYFQGNSAPDKSGLPSDRFSAERTGGSVSTLTIQRTQQEDSAVYLCASSPRPPQPSYNEQFFGPGTRLTVL.

This clonotype was recorded at least ten times. The chain couples TRBV30 to TRBJ2-7; D gene ambiguous. V shed 3 bases and J shed 3 bases, with 12 bases lying between them. CDR3 size: 13 residues. Germline assignment: CDR1 GTSNPN and CDR2 SVGIG (reference sequence). The DNA of the CDR3 is TGTGCCTGGAGGGACCTCTGGGGCTACGAGCAGTACTTC. Its translation: CAWRDLWGYEQYF.

This clonotype was counted ten times or more. The V call is TRBV5-1, the J call TRBJ2-7, with 7 bases matching TRBD1. This CDR3 spans 15 amino acids. The germline V gene has CDR1 SGHRS and CDR2 YFSETQ. V lost 0 bases and J lost 7; bases outside the gene matches: 10. In DNA form, the CDR3 reads TGCGCCAGCAGCTTGGTCGACAGGGTATCGTCGGAGCAGTACTTC. This translates into CASSLVDRVSSEQYF.

This chain uses TRBV30 with TRBJ2-2; 14 nucleotides agree with TRBD2. Germline values: CDR1 GTSNPN, CDR2 SVGIG (reference sequence). V was pared by 1 base and J by 5 bases, with 6 bases of the junction left unmatched. The CDR3 consists of 17 residues. The CDR3 region has the DNA TGTGCCTGGAGTGAAGGGACTAGCGGGGGTGGAACCGGGGAGCTGTTTTTT. Protein product: CAWSEGTSGGGTGELFF.

This clonotype was detected only a few times. V and J are TRBV20-1 and TRBJ2-3, with 13 bases that match TRBD2. Looked up from germline, CDR1 is DFQATT and CDR2 is SNEGSKA (reference sequence). The length of the CDR3 is 15 residues. Trimming removed 1 base from V and 6 bases from J; junction bases left unmatched: 4. Here the CDR3 reads CSARATSGGVDTQYF. DNA for the CDR3: TGCAGTGCTAGAGCAACTAGCGGGGGGGTGGATACGCAGTATTTT.

This clonotype came up a few times. As DNA, the CDR3 is TGTGCCAGCAGTGGGAGGGGGGGCGAGCAGTACTTC. Amino acids: CASSGRGGEQYF. The rearrangement uses TRBV2 and TRBJ2-7; weak D call: TRBD2 (7 bases). Trimming took 4 bases from V and 6 from J, leaving 10 bases between them. CDR3 length equals 12 residues. CDR1 is SNHLY and CDR2 is FYNNEI in the germline V gene.